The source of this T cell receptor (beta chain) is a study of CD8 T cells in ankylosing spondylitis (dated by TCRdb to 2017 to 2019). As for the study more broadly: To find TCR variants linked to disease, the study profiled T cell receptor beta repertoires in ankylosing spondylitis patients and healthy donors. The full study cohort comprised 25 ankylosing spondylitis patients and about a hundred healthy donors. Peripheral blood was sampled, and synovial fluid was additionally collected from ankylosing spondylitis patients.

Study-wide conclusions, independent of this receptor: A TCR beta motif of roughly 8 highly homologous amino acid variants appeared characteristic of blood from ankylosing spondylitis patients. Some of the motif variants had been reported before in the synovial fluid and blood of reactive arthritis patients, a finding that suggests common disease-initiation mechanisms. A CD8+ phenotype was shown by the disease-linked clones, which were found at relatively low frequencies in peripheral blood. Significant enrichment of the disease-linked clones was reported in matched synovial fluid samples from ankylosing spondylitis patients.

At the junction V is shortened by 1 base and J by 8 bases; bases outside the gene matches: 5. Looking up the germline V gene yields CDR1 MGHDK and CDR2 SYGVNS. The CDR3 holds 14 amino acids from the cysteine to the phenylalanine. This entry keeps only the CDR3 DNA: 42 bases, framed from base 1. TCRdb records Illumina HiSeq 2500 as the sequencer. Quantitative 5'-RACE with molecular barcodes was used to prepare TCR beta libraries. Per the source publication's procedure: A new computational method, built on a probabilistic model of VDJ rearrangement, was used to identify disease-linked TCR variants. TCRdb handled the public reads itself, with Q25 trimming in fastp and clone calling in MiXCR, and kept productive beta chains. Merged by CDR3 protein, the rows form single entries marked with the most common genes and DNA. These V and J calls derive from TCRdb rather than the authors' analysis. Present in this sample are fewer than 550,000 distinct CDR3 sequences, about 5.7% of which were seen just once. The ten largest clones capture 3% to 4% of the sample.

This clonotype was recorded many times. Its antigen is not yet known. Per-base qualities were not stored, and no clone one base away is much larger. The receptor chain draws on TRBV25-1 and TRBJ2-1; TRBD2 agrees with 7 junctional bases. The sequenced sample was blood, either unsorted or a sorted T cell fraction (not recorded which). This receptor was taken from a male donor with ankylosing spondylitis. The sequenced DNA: TGTGCCAGCAGTGAATCCCGGGGGAGGGATGAGCAGTTCTTC. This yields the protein CASSESRGRDEQFF.